These 29 T cell receptor beta chains originate from one sample sequenced in a study of beta chain features in type 1 diabetes (dated by TCRdb to 2016 to 2019). The receptor library was made with the immunoSEQ multiplex PCR assay. The entire amount of isolated RNA was reverse transcribed using the High Capacity cDNA Reverse Transcription Kit, so the sequenced TCRB transcripts were expressed ones. The clones in this table, taken by TCRdb from immuneACCESS, are in-frame only. Not every clone is retained; where verified, under half of the shortfall comes from an unresolved V gene, and the cause of the rest is unknown. The sample includes 350,000 to 400,000 clones, with over 13% observed a single time. The top ten constitute about 0.019% of the sample. Specimen: naive CD4+ T cells from blood. This specimen's cell subset or site label, interpreted: true naive CD4+ T cells. The receptor set was obtained from a woman between 18 and 30 years old in good health.

This clone was counted between two and nine times. The chain employs TRBV28 and TRBJ2-1; the match to TRBD2 covers 7 bases. Germline CDR1 reads MDHEN; CDR2 reads SYDVKM. V trimming: 7 bases; J trimming: 6 bases; junction bases outside the gene matches: 6. CDR3 length equals 13 residues. The CDR3 here is CASTTGGINEQFF. Here the CDR3 DNA reads TGTGCCAGCACGACGGGGGGTATCAATGAGCAGTTCTTC.

Regarding this clone: Compared with germline, one end of the junction differs, possibly owing to a read error. The chain joins TRBV7-7 to TRBJ2-1; 9 bases line up with TRBD1. Germline V gene sequence: CDR1 SSHAT, CDR2 FNYEAQ (reference sequence). The CDR3 loop spans 15 amino acids. The CDR3 DNA sequence: TGTGCTAGCAGCGACGGGACAGGGATCTTTGGTGAGCAGTTCTTC. Its protein is CASSDGTGIFGEQFF. The entire variable domain, with the rest obtained from reference TRBV7-7 and TRBJ2-1, is as follows: GAGVSQSPRYKVTKRGQDVTLRCDPISSHATLYWYQQALGQGPEFLTYFNYEAQPDKSGLPSDRFSAERPEGSISTLTIQRTEQRDSAMYRCASSDGTGIFGEQFFGPGTRLTVL.

In its sample, this clone was seen a few times. The chain uses TRBV4-2 and TRBJ1-3, with a tentative D call TRBD1 (6 bases). Trimming shortened V by 10 bases and J by 0 bases, and 16 bases separated the two germline ends. CDR1 is LGHNA, CDR2 YNFKEQ, per germline. This CDR3 has 15 amino acids. CDR3 region: CATRPRGISGNTIYF. CDR3 nucleotides: TGTGCCACCCGCCCTAGGGGGATCTCTGGAAACACCATATATTTT.

This clone has only a few counts. The rearrangement joins TRBV29-1 to TRBJ2-3, with TRBD2 matching over 12 bases. Trimming removed 4 bases from V and 3 bases from J; junction bases left unmatched: 14. Germline loops: CDR1 SQVTM, CDR2 ANQGSEA. The CDR3 runs to 18 residues. Here the CDR3 reads CSVVGSLAGGPWTDTQYF. The CDR3 nucleotides read TGCAGCGTTGTCGGTTCGCTAGCGGGAGGGCCATGGACAGATACGCAGTATTTT.

V gene TRBV7-9 combines with J gene TRBJ2-7; the match to TRBD1 covers 8 bases. The J segment lost 0 bases and the V segment lost 6 bases, leaving 13 bases of the junction unmatched. This CDR3 region has 17 residues. Germline lookup yields CDR1 SEHNR and CDR2 FQNEAQ (reference sequence). The CDR3 protein is CASSSSPSGQVSYEQYF. DNA for the CDR3: TGTGCCAGCAGTTCCAGTCCATCGGGACAGGTCTCCTACGAGCAGTACTTC.

The gene calls are TRBV2 and TRBJ2-5; tentatively, D is TRBD1 (6 bases). V was clipped by 0 bases and J by 6 bases, with 14 bases between them. The CDR3 has 15 amino acids. The germline V gene encodes CDR1 SNHLY and CDR2 FYNNEI. CDR3 loop: CASSEASNRAKTQYF. As DNA, the CDR3 is TGTGCCAGCAGTGAAGCCTCGAACAGGGCAAAGACCCAGTACTTC. The full variable domain, its missing parts supplied by reference TRBV2 and TRBJ2-5, is EPEVTQTPSHQVTQMGQEVILRCVPISNHLYFYWYRQILGQKVEFLVSFYNNEISEKSEIFDDQFSVERPDGSNFTLKIRSTKLEDSAMYFCASSEASNRAKTQYFGPGTRLLVL.

The table lists this clone with a few counts. The chain combines TRBV30 with TRBJ1-2; 9 bases map to TRBD1. With 4 bases clipped from V and 8 bases from J, the junction kept 11 bases outside the gene matches. Germline loops: CDR1 GTSNPN, CDR2 SVGIG (reference sequence). This CDR3 contains 14 residues. The DNA for the CDR3 is TGTGCCTGGAAGAAGGGACAGGGCTTAGAGGGCTACACCTTC. This translates into CAWKKGQGLEGYTF.

The V and J genes are TRBV6-5 and TRBJ1-3; possible D gene TRBD1, 5 bases. The CDR3 extends over 16 amino acids. Germline assignment: CDR1 MNHEY and CDR2 SVGAGI. V lost 2 bases and J lost 8, with 19 bases in between. The CDR3 here is CASSYSWAGYQDTIYF. The CDR3 nucleotides read TGTGCCAGCAGTTACAGCTGGGCAGGGTATCAGGACACCATATATTTT.

This clone came up a few times. The V and J genes are TRBV6-4 and TRBJ1-5, with TRBD1 matching 7 bases. J was trimmed by 0 bases and V by 5 bases; bases with no gene match: 4. The CDR3 is 15 amino acids. Germline values: CDR1 MRHNA, CDR2 SNTAGT. The CDR3 DNA follows: TGTGCCAGCAGTATGACAGGGACTAGCAATCAGCCCCAGCATTTT. Its protein is CASSMTGTSNQPQHF.

This clone was seen a few times. This chain links TRBV15 with TRBJ2-2; the D is unclear. The CDR3 is 13 amino acids. The ends were cut back, 3 bases at V and 3 bases at J, with 5 bases in the middle. Germline V gene data show CDR1 as LNHNV and CDR2 as YYDKDF (reference sequence). The CDR3 region has the DNA TGTGCCACCAGCAGTGTCTACACCGGGGAGCTGTTTTTT. Translated: CATSSVYTGELFF.

The V and J genes are TRBV29-1 and TRBJ1-2; D unclear. Trimming pared 5 bases from V and 5 bases from J, leaving 12 bases between. CDR3 length: 12 residues. The germline gives CDR1 SQVTM, CDR2 ANQGSEA. The CDR3 is CSVTEPSYGYTF. CDR3 in DNA: TGCAGCGTTACAGAGCCCTCTTATGGCTACACCTTC.

This clone came up a few times. The rearrangement links TRBV19 to TRBJ2-7; TRBD2 aligns across 9 bases. Germline CDR1 LNHDA, CDR2 SQIVND (reference sequence). This CDR3 is 14 amino acids long. Losses at the gene ends were 4 bases for V and 7 bases for J; bases not matched to a gene: 8. CDR3 DNA: TGTGCCAGTAGTAATAGCGGGAGCTCTGGGGAGCAGTACTTC. It encodes CASSNSGSSGEQYF. Supplemented by reference TRBV19 and TRBJ2-7, the full variable domain reads DGGITQSPKYLFRKEGQNVTLSCEQNLNHDAMYWYRQDPGQGLRLIYYSQIVNDFQKGDIAEGYSVSREKKESFPLTVTSAQKNPTAFYLCASSNSGSSGEQYFGPGTRLTVT.

The J gene is TRBJ1-2, the V gene TRBV6-1; D is uncertain. The V end lost 7 bases, the J end lost 0 bases, and 12 bases lay between the germline ends. The CDR3 covers 14 residues. Germline V gene data show CDR1 as MNHNS and CDR2 as SASEGT. This CDR3 is CASMRLQANYGYTF. CDR3 sequence (DNA): TGTGCCAGCATGCGATTGCAGGCTAACTATGGCTACACCTTC.

This chain connects TRBV6-5 to TRBJ2-1; 10 positions match TRBD1. CDR1 is MNHEY and CDR2 is SVGAGI in the germline V gene. V shed 6 bases, J shed 6 bases, and the junction held 8 bases outside the gene matches. There are 15 residues in the CDR3. This chain's CDR3 is CASRETGGARNEQFF. In DNA form, the CDR3 reads TGTGCCAGCAGGGAGACAGGGGGCGCCCGCAATGAGCAGTTCTTC.

The V call is TRBV30, the J call TRBJ2-3, with 10 positions matching TRBD2. CDR1 is GTSNPN, CDR2 SVGIG, per germline (reference sequence). V was clipped by 6 bases and J by 2 bases; unmatched bases: 11. The CDR3 has 16 residues. The CDR3 spells CACISGAGGLTDTQYF. The CDR3 bases are TGTGCCTGTATTTCCGGAGCGGGAGGGCTCACAGATACGCAGTATTTT.

This chain connects TRBV7-2 to TRBJ1-5; D not certain. The CDR3 extends over 13 amino acids. Per the germline V gene, CDR1 is SGHTA and CDR2 is FQGNSA. The germline V and J ends were trimmed by 5 bases and 4 bases, with 9 bases remaining between them. The CDR3 nucleotides read TGTGCCAGCAGCCCCAACTGGAATCAGCCCCAGCATTTT. Protein sequence: CASSPNWNQPQHF.

The chain carries TRBV29-1 and TRBJ1-4, with 8 bases that match TRBD1. The CDR3 has 13 residues. Trimming at V came to 4 bases and at J to 7 bases, leaving 5 bases not matched to a gene. CDR1 SQVTM and CDR2 ANQGSEA come from the germline V gene. CDR3 sequence (DNA): TGCAGCGTTGGCAGGGGGCTCGGTGAAAAACTGTTTTTT. Its protein is CSVGRGLGEKLFF.

This chain links TRBV19 with TRBJ2-1; 9 bases are shared with TRBD2. There are 14 residues in the CDR3. Germline V CDR1 and CDR2: LNHDA, SQIVND (reference sequence). The V gene end was trimmed by 5 bases and the J gene end by 4 bases; junction bases not matched to a gene: 3. The CDR3 bases are TGTGCCAGTAGTGGTCTAGCGGGGTACAATGAGCAGTTCTTC. This codes for CASSGLAGYNEQFF.

The sample holds a few counts of this clone. This chain joins TRBV5-1 and TRBJ2-6; D is perhaps TRBD1 (5 bases). Germline-derived CDR1 and CDR2 are SGHRS and YFSETQ. The CDR3 loop spans 17 amino acids. The ends were cut back, 0 bases at V and 2 bases at J, with 12 bases in the middle. CDR3: CASSLAQGSTGANVLTF. In DNA, the CDR3 is TGCGCCAGCAGCTTGGCCCAGGGAAGTACTGGGGCCAACGTCCTGACTTTC.

This clone has just a few counts. V gene TRBV28 combines with J gene TRBJ2-5; the D gene is possibly TRBD1 (5 bases). V lost 5 bases and J 2 bases, leaving 12 bases between the germline ends. Germline V CDR1 and CDR2: MDHEN, SYDVKM. This CDR3 spans 14 amino acids. As DNA, the CDR3 is TGTGCCAGCAGTCTTGCAGGGTTGCAAGAGACCCAGTACTTC. Protein sequence: CASSLAGLQETQYF.

There are a few counts of this clone. The genes are TRBV10-3 and TRBJ2-7; a weak D match, TRBD2 (5 bases). Germline CDR1 is ENHRY and CDR2 is SYGVKD. The ends were cut back, 3 bases at V and 5 bases at J, with 14 bases in the middle. The CDR3 covers 14 residues. CDR3 sequence reads: CAISEEGAVHEQYF. The CDR3 region has the DNA TGTGCCATCAGTGAAGAGGGAGCTGTCCACGAGCAGTACTTC.

J is TRBJ2-7 and V is TRBV18; D might be TRBD1 (7 bases). CDR3 length: 15 amino acids. The germline CDR1 and CDR2 sequences are KGHSH and LQKENI. With 3 bases removed from V and 5 bases from J, the gap between germline ends came to 17 bases. CDR3 protein: CASSPITQGGNEQYF. The DNA for the CDR3 is TGTGCCAGCTCACCTATAACCCAGGGGGGTAACGAGCAGTACTTC.

This clone showed up just a few times. This chain links TRBV11-3 with TRBJ2-1; D may be TRBD2 (6 bases). The germline V gene has CDR1 SGHNT and CDR2 YENEEA. This CDR3 is built from 14 residues. The ends were cut back, 1 base at V and 9 bases at J, with 13 bases in the middle. DNA of the CDR3: TGTGCCAGCAGCTTAGGGGTCGGGGGAGGTGAGCAGTTCTTC. Translating it yields CASSLGVGGGEQFF.

This clone was observed a few times. This CDR3 is also generated by other DNA sequences in the sample. CDR3: CSVDTSSGANVLTF. CDR3 in DNA: TGCAGCGTTGATACTAGCTCTGGGGCCAACGTCCTGACTTTC. The chain has TRBV29-1 and TRBJ2-6, with a possible D match to TRBD2 (5 bases). The CDR3 sequence is 14 residues long. Germline V gene data show CDR1 as SQVTM and CDR2 as ANQGSEA. Trimming cost V 3 bases and J 0 bases, with 6 bases left between them.

This clone was seen a handful of times. The chain joins TRBV29-1 to TRBJ2-1; TRBD2 matches 13 bases. Looked up from germline, CDR1 is SQVTM and CDR2 is ANQGSEA. V was pared by 7 bases and J by 0 bases, with 12 bases of the junction left unmatched. The CDR3 contains 18 residues. The CDR3 protein is CSGLTSGRLVSSYNEQFF. Written as DNA, the CDR3 is TGCAGCGGCCTGACTAGCGGGAGGTTAGTATCCTCCTACAATGAGCAGTTCTTC.

This sequence joins TRBV14 and TRBJ1-5, with TRBD1 as a possible D gene (6 bases). Per the germline V gene, CDR1 is SGHDN and CDR2 is FVKESK. Between the trimmed V and J ends, which lost 8 bases and 0 bases, there was a span of 14 bases. This CDR3 spans 15 amino acids. The CDR3 DNA follows: TGTGCCAGCGGGGGCAGATTCTATAGCAATCAGCCCCAGCATTTT. Residues: CASGGRFYSNQPQHF.

The chain carries TRBV20-1 and TRBJ2-1, with D possibly being TRBD2 (5 bases). The CDR3 loop spans 11 amino acids. Between the trimmed V and J ends, which lost 6 bases and 8 bases, there was a span of 11 bases. Germline V gene sequence: CDR1 DFQATT, CDR2 SNEGSKA (reference sequence). The CDR3 coding sequence is TGCAGTGCAGACGGAGGTTATGAGCAGTTCTTC. This gives the protein CSADGGYEQFF.

This clone was detected a few times. This chain connects TRBV30 to TRBJ1-5; D is unresolved. Looked up from germline, CDR1 is GTSNPN and CDR2 is SVGIG (reference sequence). The CDR3 sequence is 13 residues long. V lost 0 bases and J 5 bases, leaving 8 bases between the germline ends. The CDR3 bases are TGTGCCTGGAGTGTGAGCCGGGATCAGCCCCAGCATTTT. Translation gives CAWSVSRDQPQHF.

The V and J genes are TRBV23-1 and TRBJ2-7, with D unresolved. TRBV23-1 is given ORF status, its function remaining uncertain. Between the trimmed V and J ends, which lost 5 bases and 5 bases, there was a span of 10 bases. The CDR3 extends over 12 amino acids. The DNA for the CDR3 is TGCGCCAGCAGTAAGAAACCGGACGAGCAGTACTTC. It is translated as CASSKKPDEQYF.